This passage covers 3 T cell receptor beta chains from one sample sequenced in a study of naive and memory T cell subsets. An equimolar mix of two oligonucleotides served as the beta constant-region primer for TRBC1 and TRBC2. One entry per CDR3 protein, called by TCRdb with MiXCR from the UMI-ligation and nested PCR reads. The profile covers some 150,000 distinct CDR3 sequences, with more than 15% appearing a single time and roughly 0.14% taken by the ten largest. Sequencing was done on a sample of naive CD4+ T cells from blood. Receptor source: a human donor in good health.

The table lists this clonotype with a few counts. The V call is TRBV2, the J call TRBJ2-5, with D possibly being TRBD1 or TRBD2 (5 bases each). Per germline, CDR1 SNHLY and CDR2 FYNNEI. The CDR3 has 14 amino acids. V lost 8 bases to trimming and J lost 5 bases, with 18 bases between them. The CDR3 loop is CASFDWGILETQYF. The CDR3 DNA follows: TGTGCCAGCTTCGACTGGGGGATTTTGGAGACCCAGTACTTC.

The chain employs TRBV28 and TRBJ2-7, with TRBD2 as a possible D gene (5 bases). This CDR3 has 13 residues. In germline, CDR1 is MDHEN, CDR2 SYDVKM. V dropped 5 bases and J dropped 2 bases, with 10 bases sitting between them. The CDR3 region is CASSTAGAYEQYF. CDR3 DNA: TGTGCCAGCAGTACTGCCGGGGCCTACGAGCAGTACTTC.

The chain links TRBV5-6 to TRBJ1-5; D possibly corresponds to TRBD1 (5 bases). Trimming took off 5 bases at V and 4 bases at J, with 16 bases between the two ends. The CDR3 contains 15 residues. From germline, CDR1 is SGHDT and CDR2 YYEEEE. CDR3 in amino acids: CASSGAKGRNQPQHF. Written as DNA, the CDR3 is TGTGCCAGCAGTGGGGCCAAGGGTAGGAATCAGCCCCAGCATTTT.